The T cell receptor beta chain described here comes from a study of cytomegalovirus exposure and HLA in healthy donors. The study's findings and limits: Indistinguishable V segments such as TRBV6-2 and TRBV6-3 were excluded.

The PCR contained 60 Vbeta and 13 Jbeta primers. Clones were read by immunoSEQ multiplex PCR, and TCRdb kept only the in-frame ones, dropping some. There are some 130,000 clones in the sample; around three quarters occur only once, and roughly 2% lies in the top ten. Germline values: CDR1 SGHRS, CDR2 YFSETQ. CDR3 length equals 17 residues. The ends lost 0 bases at V and 4 bases at J; junction bases unmatched: 8. Turning to this clone: The target antigen is unknown.

V usage is TRBV5-1 and J usage is TRBJ2-1; 9 nucleotides match TRBD2. This receptor was identified in a man younger than 35 in good health and CMV-seronegative. The sequenced sample was PBMCs. The CDR3 coding sequence is TGCGCCAGCAGCTTGGCCGGTTTAGCGGGGGATTACAATGAGCAGTTCTTC. Amino acid sequence: CASSLAGLAGDYNEQFF.